The source of this T cell receptor (beta chain) is a study of T cells expressing NK-cell markers (TCRdb year 2020). Some background on the complete study: Under 10 donors provided sorted CD3+CD56+NKG2C+, CD3+CD56+NKG2C- and CD3+CD56-NKG2C+ T-cell subsets, whose TCR beta-chain repertoires were profiled. Of the eight sequenced donors, seven were found to be HCMV-seropositive and one was found to be HCMV-seronegative. All eight donors whose samples were sequenced were randomly selected healthy volunteers, three of them men and five women. The libraries were sequenced on Illumina HiSeq 2000/2500, MiSeq or NextSeq, producing 2 x 150 bp reads. Broad study findings and their caveats: In over 5 donors, the dominant CD3+CD56+NKG2C+ clonotypes were among the top 10 CD8+ clonotypes and accounted for about 1.0-7.5% of CD8+ T cells. Whether the expanded NKG2C-expressing T cell clones were specific for HCMV antigens was left unclear. Those dominant clonotypes were again the most abundant among CD3+CD56-NKG2C+ cells in four donors, at roughly 25-65%.

Sequenced using an Illumina HiSeq 2000. TCR beta cDNA libraries were prepared using 5'RACE template switching, which introduced a universal primer site and unique molecular identifiers. Synthesis of cDNA was primed from the TCR beta constant segment and was followed by two consecutive PCR amplification steps. From the authors' description of their analysis: MIGEC handled demultiplexing of the reads and grouping by UMI, while MiTCR was used to assemble and quantify clonotypes. To remove erroneous sequences, TCR cDNA sequences were retained only when supported by two or more reads. The tcR package was used for downstream repertoire analysis, and clonotypes were matched between fractions using CDR3 nucleotide sequence together with V segment. Antigen specificity was annotated against VDJdb with VDJmatch, allowing one amino acid substitution in CDR3. The reads went through TCRdb reprocessing, and each CDR3 protein sequence gets one entry with no DNA. The V and J calls shown here were made by TCRdb, not taken from the authors' results. The table for this sample records 400,000 to 450,000 distinct CDR3 sequences. The top ten constitute about 7.3% of the sample.

The CDR3 has 14 amino acids, counting the end cysteine and phenylalanine. The entry carries no DNA sequence. CDR1 and CDR2 are drawn from the germline V gene: MNHNS, SASEGT. HCMV serostatus was determined by detecting HCMV-specific IgG in serum with a commercial ELISA kit. Peripheral blood mononuclear cells were isolated from blood by Ficoll density gradient centrifugation. As to this clonotype: No antigen is known for it.

The rearranged chain carries TRBV6-1 and TRBJ1-1. The sequence was collected from a woman aged 18 to 69 in good health. Material for sequencing was blood T cells: a sorted CD56 or NKG2C T cell subset, CD4+ or CD8+ T cells, or bulk PBMC T cells (not recorded which). The CDR3 protein sequence reads: CASLLAEGNTEAFF.